What follows are 23 T cell receptor beta chains derived from one specimen sequenced in a study of blood T cell repertoires in COVID-19. The repertoire was sequenced with immunoSEQ multiplex PCR; TCRdb's copy has only in-frame clones and lacks some. The table lists some 100,000 clones, roughly nine tenths of them singletons, with 10% in the top ten. Sequencing input: peripheral blood. The receptors here all came from a man aged 45-65 years with acute or convalescent COVID-19.

The chain employs TRBV27 and TRBJ2-2, with 11 bases fitting TRBD1. CDR3 length equals 16 residues. The trim removed 1 base at V and 6 bases at J, leaving 4 bases unmatched. Per the germline V gene, CDR1 is MNHEY and CDR2 is SMNVEV (reference sequence). This chain's CDR3 is CASSLWEGQGAGELFF. The CDR3 nucleotides read TGTGCCAGCAGTTTATGGGAGGGACAGGGGGCCGGGGAGCTGTTTTTT.

V and J are TRBV4-1 and TRBJ2-7; TRBD2 matches at 9 bases. The CDR3 sequence is 16 residues long. Germline V gene data show CDR1 as MGHRA and CDR2 as YSYEKL. The junction had 10 bases not matched to a gene; V was cut back by 1 base and J by 6 bases. The chain's CDR3 is CASSQVGIAGEAEQYF. As DNA, the CDR3 is TGCGCCAGCAGCCAAGTCGGTATAGCGGGAGAAGCCGAGCAGTACTTC.

This rearrangement joins TRBV19 to TRBJ1-5; D is possibly TRBD1 (5 bases). Between the trimmed V and J ends, which lost 7 bases and 6 bases, there was a span of 19 bases. Per germline, CDR1 LNHDA and CDR2 SQIVND (reference sequence). The length of the CDR3 is 15 residues. CDR3 DNA: TGTGCCAGTAAGGGAGGCAAGGGGTCAGGTCAGCCCCAGCATTTT. Translated: CASKGGKGSGQPQHF.

This chain links TRBV29-1 with TRBJ1-5, with D possibly matching TRBD1 (6 bases). The CDR3 spans 11 residues. Trimming stripped 6 bases from V and 9 bases from J, with 12 bases between. The germline CDR1 and CDR2 sequences are SQVTM and ANQGSEA. The CDR3 DNA is TGCAGCGTGGGGGCCTCCGGGCCCCAGCATTTT. Translation gives CSVGASGPQHF.

DNA for the CDR3: TGTGCCAGCAGGAAACAGGGAATCGCCTACGAGCAGTACTTC. Its translation: CASRKQGIAYEQYF. The chain is built from TRBV27 and TRBJ2-7; the D gene is possibly TRBD1 (6 bases). This CDR3 region has 14 residues. CDR1 is MNHEY, CDR2 SMNVEV, per germline (reference sequence). V lost 6 bases and J 2 bases, leaving 14 bases between the germline ends.

This clone was recorded only once. The chain combines TRBV7-6 with TRBJ1-4; the D gene is possibly TRBD1 (5 bases). V shed 4 bases and J shed 5 bases, with 14 bases lying between them. The CDR3 contains 15 residues. Germline assignment: CDR1 SGHVS and CDR2 FNYEAQ. CDR3 region: CASSSRSGINEKLFF. The DNA of the CDR3 is TGTGCCAGCAGCTCCCGATCAGGGATAAATGAAAAACTGTTTTTT.

The chain has TRBV19 and TRBJ1-3; D is ambiguous. The V and J ends lost 7 bases and 0 bases respectively, with 4 bases between them. The germline gives CDR1 LNHDA, CDR2 SQIVND (reference sequence). CDR3 size: 12 residues. The CDR3 DNA reads as TGTGCCAGTATCAGCTCTGGAAACACCATATATTTT. The encoded protein is CASISSGNTIYF.

J is TRBJ2-5 and V is TRBV4-1; 8 bases are shared with TRBD2. Germline lookup yields CDR1 MGHRA and CDR2 YSYEKL. The CDR3 consists of 13 residues. J gave up 5 bases and V 9 bases, and 8 bases lay outside the gene matches. The CDR3 nucleotides are TGCGCCAGTCGGGGGGGGTTTCGGGAGACCCAGTACTTC. This translates into CASRGGFRETQYF.

The chain links TRBV5-8 to TRBJ1-1; D might be TRBD1 (6 bases). Deletions cut 2 bases from V and 5 bases from J, with 19 bases between. Germline lookup yields CDR1 SGHTS and CDR2 YDEGEE. The CDR3 loop spans 16 amino acids. CDR3 sequence reads: CASSFRGSASRTEAFF. The CDR3 DNA is TGTGCCAGCAGCTTCAGGGGCTCGGCGAGTAGGACTGAAGCTTTCTTT.

This chain uses TRBV7-8 with TRBJ2-1, with D maybe TRBD2 (6 bases). Germline CDR1 and CDR2: SGHVS and FQNEAQ. The CDR3 has 13 residues. Trimming shortened V by 4 bases and J by 9 bases, and 13 bases separated the two germline ends. The chain's CDR3 is CASSWDSSTEQFF. CDR3 bases: TGTGCCAGCAGCTGGGACTCGAGCACTGAGCAGTTCTTC.

The rearrangement joins TRBV6-5 to TRBJ2-7, with 7 bases that match TRBD2. Germline CDR1 reads MNHEY; CDR2 reads SVGAGI. Trimming took 4 bases from V and 3 from J; bases not matched to a gene: 6. There are 14 residues in the CDR3. CDR3 residues: CASSSGVAGYEQYF. The DNA of the CDR3 is TGTGCCAGCAGTTCGGGGGTAGCGGGCTACGAGCAGTACTTC.

J is TRBJ1-1 and V is TRBV5-1; a possible D gene is TRBD1 (6 bases). Germline CDR1 reads SGHRS; CDR2 reads YFSETQ. Trimming removed 4 bases at V and 1 base at J, with 14 bases between. The CDR3 sequence is 15 residues long. The CDR3: CASSPTGQKNTEAFF. The CDR3 region has the DNA TGCGCCAGCAGCCCGACGGGACAAAAGAACACTGAAGCTTTCTTT.

The chain uses TRBV2 and TRBJ1-6, with 7 positions matching TRBD1. CDR3 size: 15 residues. V was clipped by 3 bases and J by 4 bases; unmatched bases: 3. CDR1 is SNHLY and CDR2 is FYNNEI in the germline V gene. This CDR3 reads CASSDRDSYNSPLHF. CDR3 bases: TGTGCCAGCAGTGACCGGGACAGTTATAATTCACCCCTCCACTTT.

This clone was recorded once. The chain joins TRBV1 to TRBJ2-4; no DNA check was done on the table's D call, TRBD2. TRBV1 is a pseudogene locus. The CDR3 consists of 18 residues. CDR3 bases: TGCACCAGCAGCCAGGGGACTAGCGGGTCCCTAGCCAAAAACATTCAGTACTTC. As protein: CTSSQGTSGSLAKNIQYF.

In this sample, this clone turned up a few times. The chain employs TRBV19 and TRBJ2-4; TRBD1 matches at 7 bases. The germline V gene has CDR1 LNHDA and CDR2 SQIVND (reference sequence). With V trimmed by 3 bases and J by 8 bases, 7 bases remained unmatched. There are 14 residues in the CDR3. CDR3 sequence reads: CASSIDRVGYIQYF. The CDR3 DNA follows: TGTGCCAGTAGTATCGACAGGGTGGGATACATTCAGTACTTC.

CDR3 DNA sequence: TGTGCCAGTAGTATGGGACAGAACACCGGGGAGCTGTTTTTT. Translating it yields CASSMGQNTGELFF. The V gene is TRBV19, the J gene TRBJ2-2; the D gene is possibly TRBD1 (6 bases). V was shortened by 3 bases and J by 1 base, with 6 bases between the two germline ends. The germline V gene has CDR1 LNHDA and CDR2 SQIVND (reference sequence). The CDR3 contains 14 residues.

V usage is TRBV9 and J usage is TRBJ1-5, with a weak D call TRBD1 (6 bases). CDR1 and CDR2 from the germline V gene are SGDLS and YYNGEE. CDR3 length: 14 amino acids. The V and J ends lost 3 bases and 4 bases respectively, with 11 bases between them. CDR3 nucleotide sequence: TGTGCCAGCAGCGACCCGGACAGTAATCAGCCCCAGCATTTT. Amino acids: CASSDPDSNQPQHF.

The chain couples TRBV30 to TRBJ1-5, with D perhaps TRBD1 (6 bases). Trimming removed 3 bases from V and 3 bases from J, with 24 bases in between. CDR3 length: 18 amino acids. Germline values: CDR1 GTSNPN, CDR2 SVGIG (reference sequence). The CDR3 DNA reads as TGTGCCTGGAGCTTACGAAGACAAGGACAGCCACCCAATCAGCCCCAGCATTTT. Amino acids: CAWSLRRQGQPPNQPQHF.

The chain links TRBV7-6 to TRBJ1-4, with a tentative D call TRBD1 (6 bases). The germline V gene has CDR1 SGHVS and CDR2 FNYEAQ. The CDR3 extends over 14 amino acids. Trimming stripped 1 base from V and 6 bases from J, with 9 bases between. CDR3 amino acids: CASSLGGGDEKLFF. CDR3 in DNA: TGTGCCAGCAGCTTAGGGGGGGGCGATGAAAAACTGTTTTTT.

The rearrangement uses TRBV3-1 (or the pseudogene TRBV3-2) and TRBJ1-2; TRBD1 aligns across 9 bases. The junction had 6 bases not matched to a gene; V was cut back by 5 bases and J by 11 bases. Germline assignment: CDR1 LGHDT and CDR2 YNNKEL (reference sequence). The CDR3 totals 12 residues. The CDR3 region is CASSNGQGKYTF. The CDR3 nucleotides read TGTGCCAGCAGCAACGGACAGGGGAAGTACACCTTC.

CDR3 nucleotides: TGTGCCAGCACCGCAACAGGGGATTACGGGACCCAGTACTTC. Protein product: CASTATGDYGTQYF. The genes are TRBV9 and TRBJ2-5, with TRBD1 matching 7 bases. This CDR3 has 14 residues. CDR1 is SGDLS and CDR2 is YYNGEE in the germline V gene. After removal of 6 bases from V and 7 bases from J, the junction contained 12 bases not matched to a gene.

The chain uses TRBV4-2 and TRBJ1-3, with D possibly matching TRBD1 (6 bases). Trimming pared 0 bases from V and 4 bases from J, leaving 10 bases between. CDR1 is LGHNA, CDR2 YNFKEQ, per germline. The CDR3 length is 15 residues. As DNA, the CDR3 is TGTGCCAGCAGCCAAGATGGGGGCTCCGGAAACACCATATATTTT. As protein: CASSQDGGSGNTIYF.

V and J are TRBV30 and TRBJ1-2; D not resolved. Germline assignment: CDR1 GTSNPN and CDR2 SVGIG (reference sequence). The CDR3 extends over 15 amino acids. CDR3 nucleotide sequence: TGTGCTCGAGCGGACGCGGAGAAGGGTAACTATGGCTACACCTTC. Encoded protein: CARADAEKGNYGYTF.